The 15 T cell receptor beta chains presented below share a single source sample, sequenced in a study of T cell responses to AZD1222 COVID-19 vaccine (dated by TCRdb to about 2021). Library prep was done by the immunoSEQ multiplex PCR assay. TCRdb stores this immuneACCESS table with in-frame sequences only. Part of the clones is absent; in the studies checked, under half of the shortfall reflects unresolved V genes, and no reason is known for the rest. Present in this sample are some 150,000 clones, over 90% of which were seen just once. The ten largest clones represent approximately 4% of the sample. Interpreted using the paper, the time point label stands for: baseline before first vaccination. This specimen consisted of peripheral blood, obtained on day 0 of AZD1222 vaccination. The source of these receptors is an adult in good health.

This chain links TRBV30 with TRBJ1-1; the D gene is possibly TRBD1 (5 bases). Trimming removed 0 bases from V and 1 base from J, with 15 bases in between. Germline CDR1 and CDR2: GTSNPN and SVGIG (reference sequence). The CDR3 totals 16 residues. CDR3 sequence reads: CAWSVPPGQANTEAFF. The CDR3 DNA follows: TGTGCCTGGAGTGTACCTCCGGGGCAGGCGAACACTGAAGCTTTCTTT. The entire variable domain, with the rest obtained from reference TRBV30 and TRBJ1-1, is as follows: SQTIHQWPATLVQPVGSPLSLECTVEGTSNPNLYWYRQAAGRGLQLLFYSVGIGQISSEVPQNLSASRPQDRQFILSSKKLLLSDSGFYLCAWSVPPGQANTEAFFGQGTRLTVV.

The CDR3 DNA sequence: TGTGCCAGCAGCGTGGGGCCTAATGAGCAGTTCTTC. Protein: CASSVGPNEQFF. This sequence joins TRBV9 and TRBJ2-1; D perhaps matches TRBD1 (5 bases). CDR1 and CDR2 from the germline V gene are SGDLS and YYNGEE. The germline V and J ends were trimmed by 2 bases and 7 bases, with 7 bases remaining between them. This CDR3 is built from 12 residues.

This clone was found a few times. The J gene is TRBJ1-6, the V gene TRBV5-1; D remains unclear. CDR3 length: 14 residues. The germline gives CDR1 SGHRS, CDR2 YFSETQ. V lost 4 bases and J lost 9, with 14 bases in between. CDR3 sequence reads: CASSLAEGTSPLHF. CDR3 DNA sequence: TGCGCCAGCAGCCTAGCCGAAGGAACTTCACCCCTCCACTTT.

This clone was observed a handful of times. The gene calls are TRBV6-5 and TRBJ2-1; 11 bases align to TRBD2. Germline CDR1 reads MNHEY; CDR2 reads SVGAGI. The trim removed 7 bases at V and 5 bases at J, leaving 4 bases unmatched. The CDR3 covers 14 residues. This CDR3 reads CASTLGLADNEQFF. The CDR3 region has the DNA TGTGCCAGCACCCTGGGACTAGCGGACAATGAGCAGTTCTTC.

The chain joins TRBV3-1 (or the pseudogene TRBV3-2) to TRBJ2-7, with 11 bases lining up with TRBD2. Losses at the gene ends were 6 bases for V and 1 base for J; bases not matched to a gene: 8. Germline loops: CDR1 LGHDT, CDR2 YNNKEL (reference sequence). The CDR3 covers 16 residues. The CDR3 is CASSLDLAGGSYEQYF. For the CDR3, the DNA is TGTGCCAGCAGTCTCGACTTAGCGGGGGGGTCCTACGAGCAGTACTTC.

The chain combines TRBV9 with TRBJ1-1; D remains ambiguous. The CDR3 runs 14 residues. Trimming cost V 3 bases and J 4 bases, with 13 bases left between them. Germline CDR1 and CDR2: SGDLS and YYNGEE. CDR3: CASSGRHAATEAFF. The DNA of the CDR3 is TGTGCCAGCAGCGGCCGACACGCCGCCACTGAAGCTTTCTTT.

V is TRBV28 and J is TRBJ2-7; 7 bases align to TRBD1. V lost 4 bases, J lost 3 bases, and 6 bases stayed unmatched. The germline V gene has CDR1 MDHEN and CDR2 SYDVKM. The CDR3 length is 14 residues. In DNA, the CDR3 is TGTGCCAGCAGTTCGCAGGGGGTCCTCTACGAGCAGTACTTC. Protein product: CASSSQGVLYEQYF.

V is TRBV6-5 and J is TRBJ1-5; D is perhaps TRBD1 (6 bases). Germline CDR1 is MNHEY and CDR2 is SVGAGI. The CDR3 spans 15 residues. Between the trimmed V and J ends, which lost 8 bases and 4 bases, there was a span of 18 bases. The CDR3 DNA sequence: TGTGCCAGCTCCCAGGACAGTCCTGGGAATCAGCCCCAGCATTTT. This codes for CASSQDSPGNQPQHF.

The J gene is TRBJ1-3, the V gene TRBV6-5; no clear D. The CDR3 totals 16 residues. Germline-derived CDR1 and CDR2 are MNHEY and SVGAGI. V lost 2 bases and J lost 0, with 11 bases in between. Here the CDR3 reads CASSYDGSHSGNTIYF. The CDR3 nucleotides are TGTGCCAGCAGTTACGACGGCAGTCACTCTGGAAACACCATATATTTT.

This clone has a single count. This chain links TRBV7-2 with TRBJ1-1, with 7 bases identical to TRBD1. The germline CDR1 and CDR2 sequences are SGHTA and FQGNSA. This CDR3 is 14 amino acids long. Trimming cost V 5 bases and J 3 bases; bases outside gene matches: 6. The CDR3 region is CASSLQGLHTEAFF. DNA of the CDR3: TGTGCCAGCAGCCTACAGGGGCTCCACACTGAAGCTTTCTTT. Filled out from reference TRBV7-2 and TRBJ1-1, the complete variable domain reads GAGVSQSPSNKVTEKGKDVELRCDPISGHTALYWYRQSLGQGLEFLIYFQGNSAPDKSGLPSDRFSAERTGGSVSTLTIQRTQQEDSAVYLCASSLQGLHTEAFFGQGTRLTVV.

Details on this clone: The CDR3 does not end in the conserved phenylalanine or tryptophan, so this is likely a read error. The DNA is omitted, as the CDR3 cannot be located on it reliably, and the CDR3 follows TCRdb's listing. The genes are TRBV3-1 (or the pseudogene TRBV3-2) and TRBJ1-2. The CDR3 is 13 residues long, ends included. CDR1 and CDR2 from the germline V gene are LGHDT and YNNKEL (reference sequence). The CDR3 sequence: CASSQVVSSEQSL.

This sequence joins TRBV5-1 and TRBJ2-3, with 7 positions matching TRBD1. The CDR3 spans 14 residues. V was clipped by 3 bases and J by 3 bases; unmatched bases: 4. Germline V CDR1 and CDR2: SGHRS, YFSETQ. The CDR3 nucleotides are TGCGCCAGCAGCTCGGGACAGCTGACAGATACGCAGTATTTT. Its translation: CASSSGQLTDTQYF.

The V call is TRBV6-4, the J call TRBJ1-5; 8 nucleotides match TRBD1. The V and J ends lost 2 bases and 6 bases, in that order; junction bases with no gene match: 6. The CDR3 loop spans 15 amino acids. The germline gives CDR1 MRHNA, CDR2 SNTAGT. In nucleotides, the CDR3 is TGTGCCAGCAGTGACCCGCAGGGGGCGGGTCAGCCCCAGCATTTT. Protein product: CASSDPQGAGQPQHF.

CDR3 loop: CASSEYLGSANYGYTF. CDR3 DNA sequence: TGTGCCAGCAGTGAATATCTAGGGTCAGCTAACTATGGCTACACCTTC. The V gene is TRBV25-1, the J gene TRBJ1-2, with D unclear. CDR1 MGHDK and CDR2 SYGVNS come from the germline V gene. Trimming left V 0 bases short and J 0 bases short, with 11 bases between. This CDR3 is built from 16 residues.

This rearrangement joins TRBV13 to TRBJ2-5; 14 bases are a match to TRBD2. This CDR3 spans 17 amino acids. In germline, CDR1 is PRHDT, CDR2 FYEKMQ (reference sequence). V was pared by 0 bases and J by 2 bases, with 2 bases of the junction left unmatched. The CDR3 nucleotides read TGTGCCAGCAGCTTAGGAAGACTAGCGGGAGGGCAAGAGACCCAGTACTTC. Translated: CASSLGRLAGGQETQYF.